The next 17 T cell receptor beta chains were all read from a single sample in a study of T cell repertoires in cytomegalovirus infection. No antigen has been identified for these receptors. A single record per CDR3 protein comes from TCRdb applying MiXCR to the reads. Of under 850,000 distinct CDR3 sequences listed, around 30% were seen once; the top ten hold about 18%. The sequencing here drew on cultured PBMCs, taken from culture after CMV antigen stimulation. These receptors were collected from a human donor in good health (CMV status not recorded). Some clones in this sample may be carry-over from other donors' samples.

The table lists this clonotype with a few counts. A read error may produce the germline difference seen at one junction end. CDR3 nucleotides: TGTGCCAGCTTGGGAGACTCCAACAATGAGCAGTTCTTC. The encoded protein is CASLGDSNNEQFF. V usage is TRBV6-2 or TRBV6-3 and J usage is TRBJ2-1; D may be TRBD2 (5 bases). The CDR3 is made up of 13 amino acids. CDR1 is MNHEY, CDR2 SVGEGT, per germline.

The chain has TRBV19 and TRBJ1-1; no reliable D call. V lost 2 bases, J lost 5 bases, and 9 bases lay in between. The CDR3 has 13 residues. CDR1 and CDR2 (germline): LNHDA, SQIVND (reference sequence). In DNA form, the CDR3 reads TGTGCCAGTAGTATACCCGAAGTGACTGAAGCTTTCTTT. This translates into CASSIPEVTEAFF.

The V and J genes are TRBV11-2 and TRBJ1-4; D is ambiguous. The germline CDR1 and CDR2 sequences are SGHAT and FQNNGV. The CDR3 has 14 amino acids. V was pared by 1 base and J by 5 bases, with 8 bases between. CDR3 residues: CASSLVIRNEKLFF. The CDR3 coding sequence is TGTGCCAGCAGCTTAGTAATCCGGAATGAAAAACTGTTTTTT.

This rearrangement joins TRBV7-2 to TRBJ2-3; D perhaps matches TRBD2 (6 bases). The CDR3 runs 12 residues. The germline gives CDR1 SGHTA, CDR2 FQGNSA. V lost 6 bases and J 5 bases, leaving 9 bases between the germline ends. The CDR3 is CASRYSGDTQYF. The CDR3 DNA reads TGTGCCAGCAGGTATAGCGGAGATACGCAGTATTTT.

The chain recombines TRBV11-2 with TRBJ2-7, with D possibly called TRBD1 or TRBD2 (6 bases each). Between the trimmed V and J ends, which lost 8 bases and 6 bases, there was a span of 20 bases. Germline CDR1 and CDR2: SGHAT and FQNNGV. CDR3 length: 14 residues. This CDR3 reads CASALGAGPLEQYF. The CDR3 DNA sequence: TGTGCCAGCGCTTTGGGGGCGGGACCACTCGAGCAGTACTTC.

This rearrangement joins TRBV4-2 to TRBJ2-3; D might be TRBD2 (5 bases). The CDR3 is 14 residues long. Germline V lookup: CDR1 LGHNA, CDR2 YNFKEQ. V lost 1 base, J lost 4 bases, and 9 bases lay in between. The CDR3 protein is CASSQAGKADTQYF. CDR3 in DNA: TGTGCCAGCAGCCAAGCGGGGAAGGCAGATACGCAGTATTTT.

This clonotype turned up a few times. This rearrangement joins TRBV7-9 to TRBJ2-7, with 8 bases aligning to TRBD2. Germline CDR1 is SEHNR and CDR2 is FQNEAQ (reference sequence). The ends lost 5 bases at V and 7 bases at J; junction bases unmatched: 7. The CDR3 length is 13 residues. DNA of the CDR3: TGTGCCAGCAGCCCAGGGACTAGGGGTGAGCAGTACTTC. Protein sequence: CASSPGTRGEQYF. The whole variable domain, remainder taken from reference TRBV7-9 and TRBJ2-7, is DTGVSQNPRHKITKRGQNVTFRCDPISEHNRLYWYRQTLGQGPEFLTYFQNEAQLEKSRLLSDRFSAERPKGSFSTLEIQRTEQGDSAMYLCASSPGTRGEQYFGPGTRLTVT.

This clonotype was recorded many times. As DNA, the CDR3 is TGTGCCAGCAGTTGGGATGGGGACAGGGGTCAGCCCCAGCATTTT. Protein sequence: CASSWDGDRGQPQHF. V and J are TRBV12-3 or TRBV12-4 and TRBJ1-5, with 10 bases fitting TRBD1. V trimming: 4 bases; J trimming: 6 bases; junction bases outside the gene matches: 6. The CDR3 sequence is 15 residues long.

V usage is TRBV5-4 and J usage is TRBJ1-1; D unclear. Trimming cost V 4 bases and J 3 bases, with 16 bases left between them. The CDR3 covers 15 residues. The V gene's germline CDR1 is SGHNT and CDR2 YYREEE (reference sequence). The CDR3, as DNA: TGTGCCAGCAGCGCCCGAGGGAGATGGGACACTGAAGCTTTCTTT. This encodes CASSARGRWDTEAFF.

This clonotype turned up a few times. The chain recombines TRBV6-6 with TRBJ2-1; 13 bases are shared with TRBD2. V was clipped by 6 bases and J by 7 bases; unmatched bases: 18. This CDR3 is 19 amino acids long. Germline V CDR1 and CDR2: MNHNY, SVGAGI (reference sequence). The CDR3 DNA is TGTGCCAGCAGATCCACAGGGGGCAGGACTAGCGGGAGTTCGAATGAGCAGTTCTTC. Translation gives CASRSTGGRTSGSSNEQFF.

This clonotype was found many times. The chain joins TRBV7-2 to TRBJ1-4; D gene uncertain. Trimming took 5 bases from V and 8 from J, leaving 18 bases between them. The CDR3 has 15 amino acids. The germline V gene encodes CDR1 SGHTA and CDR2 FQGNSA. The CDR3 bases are TGTGCCAGCAGCGATACCGCCCAGATGCCCGAAAAACTGTTTTTT. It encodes CASSDTAQMPEKLFF.

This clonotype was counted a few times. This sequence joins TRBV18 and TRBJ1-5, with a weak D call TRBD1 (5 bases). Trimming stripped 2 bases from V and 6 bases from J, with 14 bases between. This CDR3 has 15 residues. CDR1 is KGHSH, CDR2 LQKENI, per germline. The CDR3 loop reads CASSPGGARGQPQHF. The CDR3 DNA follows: TGTGCCAGCTCACCAGGAGGGGCGCGGGGTCAGCCCCAGCATTTT.

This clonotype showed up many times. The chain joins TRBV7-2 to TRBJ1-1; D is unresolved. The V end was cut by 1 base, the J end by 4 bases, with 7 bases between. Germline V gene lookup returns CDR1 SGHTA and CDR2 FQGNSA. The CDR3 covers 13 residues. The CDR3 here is CASSLGSSTEAFF. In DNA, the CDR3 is TGTGCCAGCAGCTTAGGGTCTAGCACTGAAGCTTTCTTT.

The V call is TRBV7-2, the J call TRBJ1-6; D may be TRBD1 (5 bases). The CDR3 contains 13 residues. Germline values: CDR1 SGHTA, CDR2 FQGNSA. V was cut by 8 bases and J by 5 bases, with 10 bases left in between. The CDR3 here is CASQAGDNSPLHF. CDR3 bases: TGTGCCAGCCAGGCGGGGGATAATTCACCCCTCCACTTT.

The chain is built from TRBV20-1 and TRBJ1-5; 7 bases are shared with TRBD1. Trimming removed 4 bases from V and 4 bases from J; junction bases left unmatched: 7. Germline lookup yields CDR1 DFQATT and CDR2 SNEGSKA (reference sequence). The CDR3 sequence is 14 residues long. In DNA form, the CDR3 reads TGCAGTGCTAAGGACAGGCTGGGAAATCAGCCCCAGCATTTT. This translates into CSAKDRLGNQPQHF.

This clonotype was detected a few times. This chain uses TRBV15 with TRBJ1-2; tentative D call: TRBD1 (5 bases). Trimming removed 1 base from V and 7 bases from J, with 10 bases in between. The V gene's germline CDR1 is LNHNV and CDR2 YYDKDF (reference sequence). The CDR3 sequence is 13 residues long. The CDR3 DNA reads TGTGCCACCAGCAGAGGGACACCCGGTGGCTACACCTTC. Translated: CATSRGTPGGYTF.

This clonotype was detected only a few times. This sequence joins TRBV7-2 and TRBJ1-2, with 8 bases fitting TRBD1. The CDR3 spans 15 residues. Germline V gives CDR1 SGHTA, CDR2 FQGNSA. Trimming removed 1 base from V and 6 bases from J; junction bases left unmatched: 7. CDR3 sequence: CASSLVARGLDGYTF. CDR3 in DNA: TGTGCCAGCAGCTTAGTAGCCAGGGGGCTCGATGGCTACACCTTC. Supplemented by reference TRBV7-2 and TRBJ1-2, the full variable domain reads GAGVSQSPSNKVTEKGKDVELRCDPISGHTALYWYRQSLGQGLEFLIYFQGNSAPDKSGLPSDRFSAERTGGSVSTLTIQRTQQEDSAVYLCASSLVARGLDGYTFGSGTRLTVV.